These T cell receptor beta chains were read from a single sample in a study of shared clonotypes between healthy human individuals. Data came from immunoSEQ multiplex PCR; TCRdb stores just in-frame clones and leaves some out. The profile shows about 2 million clones, 85% to 95% of them singletons. The specimen was naive CD4+ T cells sorted from blood. The receptors were gathered from a man between 18 and 35 years old in good health. CDR3s include the opening cysteine and the closing phenylalanine or tryptophan. The D gene is left open where the match is weak.

v_call d_call cdr3_aa
TRBV11-2 . CASSFSGTLGANVLTF
TRBV6-5 . CASSYGTKANYGYTF
TRBV2 . CASRNYEQYF
TRBV28 . CASSLGTLRYSPLHF
TRBV27 . CASSLRGSAWTNEKLFF
TRBV10-3 . CAAGTGAQTDTQYF
TRBV5-6 TRBD2 CASSLGLADYNEQFF
TRBV13 . CASSLLALSGNTIYF
TRBV6-5 . CATLNIGELFF
TRBV18 TRBD1 CASSATGATNYGYTF
TRBV7-2 TRBD2 CASSSPGWGGTTDTQYF
TRBV7-2 TRBD1 CASSARAGTAYEQYF
TRBV13 . CASSLGLAGGDISTDTQYF
TRBV11-3 . CASSSGVYDSGNTIYF
TRBV7-9 TRBD2 CASRKLGLAGESTDTQYF
TRBV30 . CAWSHEASQYF
TRBV27 . CASSPPRWMNTEAFF
TRBV11-2 TRBD1 CASSRLGTGVNTGELFF
TRBV5-1 . CASSLPGDTEAFF
TRBV18 . CASSPLRASYANVLTF
TRBV6-5 TRBD1 CASSRDRASTGELFF
TRBV6-5 . CASSSPYGYTF
TRBV10-1 . CASSDRTNTEAFF
TRBV7-6 . CASSSRETVNTEAFF
TRBV5-1 TRBD1 CASSLPRGQGAPYGYTF
TRBV5-8 . CASSLTGADTQYF
TRBV11-2 . CASSLSRDISFSGNTIYF
TRBV6-1 . CASSENSGDSPLHF
TRBV9 TRBD2 CASSVEWGLAGTDTQYF
TRBV4-1 . CASSQDGYEQYF
TRBV13 . CASSPMGLGAPTPDF
TRBV7-8 . CASSLAARAGPYEQYF
TRBV28 . CASSPAGQYYEQYF
TRBV19 . CASSFDSRLSPLHF
TRBV6-1 TRBD2 CASSQGLAGGRYEQFF
TRBV6-1 . CASSIRGANYGYTF